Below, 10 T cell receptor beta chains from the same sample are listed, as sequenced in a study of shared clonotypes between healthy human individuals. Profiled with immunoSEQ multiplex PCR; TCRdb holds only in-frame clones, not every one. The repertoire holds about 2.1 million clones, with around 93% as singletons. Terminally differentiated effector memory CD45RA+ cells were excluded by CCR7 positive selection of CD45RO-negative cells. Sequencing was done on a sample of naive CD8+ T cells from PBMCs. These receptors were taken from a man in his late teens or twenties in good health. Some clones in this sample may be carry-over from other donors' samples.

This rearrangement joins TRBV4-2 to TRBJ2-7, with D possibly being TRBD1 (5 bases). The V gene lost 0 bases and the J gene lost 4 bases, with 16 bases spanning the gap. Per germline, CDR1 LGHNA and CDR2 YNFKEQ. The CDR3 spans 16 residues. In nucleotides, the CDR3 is TGTGCCAGCAGCCAAGATCCCTCGCAGGGCCCATACGAGCAGTACTTC. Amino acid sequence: CASSQDPSQGPYEQYF.

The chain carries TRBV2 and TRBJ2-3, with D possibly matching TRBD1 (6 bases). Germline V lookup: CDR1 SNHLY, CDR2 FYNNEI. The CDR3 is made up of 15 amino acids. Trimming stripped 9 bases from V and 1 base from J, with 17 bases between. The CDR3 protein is CARSTGGGRTDTQYF. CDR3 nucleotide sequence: TGTGCCAGGTCAACAGGTGGGGGCCGCACAGATACGCAGTATTTT.

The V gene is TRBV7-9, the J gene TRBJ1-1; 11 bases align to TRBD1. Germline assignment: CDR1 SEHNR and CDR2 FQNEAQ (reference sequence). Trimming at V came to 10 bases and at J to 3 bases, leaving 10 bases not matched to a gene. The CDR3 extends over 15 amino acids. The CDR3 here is CAIGTGGRSDTEAFF. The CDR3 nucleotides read TGTGCCATCGGGACAGGGGGGCGGAGTGACACTGAAGCTTTCTTT.

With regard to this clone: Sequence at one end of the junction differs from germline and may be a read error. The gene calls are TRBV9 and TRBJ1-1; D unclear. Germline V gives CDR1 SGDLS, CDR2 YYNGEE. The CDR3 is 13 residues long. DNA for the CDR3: TGTGCCAACAGCGTAGCTCGGAACACTGAAGCTTTCTTT. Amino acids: CANSVARNTEAFF.

Here the CDR3 reads CASSPTDPRGEQYF. CDR3 DNA sequence: TGTGCCAGCAGCCCTACCGACCCCCGAGGTGAGCAGTACTTC. V and J are TRBV7-2 and TRBJ2-7; D gene uncertain. V gave up 5 bases and J gave up 7 bases, with 18 bases separating them. Germline values: CDR1 SGHTA, CDR2 FQGNSA. This CDR3 is 14 amino acids long.

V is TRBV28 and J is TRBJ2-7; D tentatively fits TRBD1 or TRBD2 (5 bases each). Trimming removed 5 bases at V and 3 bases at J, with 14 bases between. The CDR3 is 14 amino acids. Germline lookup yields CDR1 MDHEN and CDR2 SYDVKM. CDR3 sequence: CASSIPGRSYEQYF. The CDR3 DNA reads TGTGCCAGCAGTATACCGGGACGGAGCTACGAGCAGTACTTC.

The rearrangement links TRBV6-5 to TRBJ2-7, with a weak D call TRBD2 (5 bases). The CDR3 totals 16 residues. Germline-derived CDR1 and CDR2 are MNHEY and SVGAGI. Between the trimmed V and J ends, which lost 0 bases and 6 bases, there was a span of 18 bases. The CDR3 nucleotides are TGTGCCAGCAGTTACTCTGTCGGGGAGAAACTCGGCGAGCAGTACTTC. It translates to CASSYSVGEKLGEQYF.

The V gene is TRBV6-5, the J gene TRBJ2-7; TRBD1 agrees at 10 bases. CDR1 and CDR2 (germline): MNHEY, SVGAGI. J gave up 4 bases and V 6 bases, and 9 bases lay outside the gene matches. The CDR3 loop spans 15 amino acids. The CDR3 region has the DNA TGTGCCAGCAGAACAGCCGGGACAGGGGTTTACGAGCAGTACTTC. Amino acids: CASRTAGTGVYEQYF.

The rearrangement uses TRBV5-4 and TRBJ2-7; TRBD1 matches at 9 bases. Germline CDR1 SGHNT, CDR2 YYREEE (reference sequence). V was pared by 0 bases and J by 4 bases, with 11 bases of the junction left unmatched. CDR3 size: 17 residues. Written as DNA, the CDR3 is TGTGCCAGCAGCTTGGGGGTGGTGACAGGGGGTTTTTACGAGCAGTACTTC. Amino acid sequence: CASSLGVVTGGFYEQYF.

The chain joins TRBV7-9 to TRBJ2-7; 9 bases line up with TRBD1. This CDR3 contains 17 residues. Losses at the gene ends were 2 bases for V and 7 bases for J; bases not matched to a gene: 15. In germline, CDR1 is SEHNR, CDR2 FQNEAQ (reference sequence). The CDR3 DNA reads TGTGCCAGCAGCTTACCTCGAACCGTGACAGGGGGAAGTGAGCAGTACTTC. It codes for CASSLPRTVTGGSEQYF.